The 32 T cell receptor beta chains in this list originate from one sample, sequenced in a study of T cells in Graves' hyperthyroidism and ophthalmopathy. Amplification targeted TCR beta CDR3 regions from RNA transcripts. HTBI primers drove first-round RT-PCR of the TCR CDR3. TCRdb re-derived calls from the multiplex PCR reads in MiXCR, one entry per CDR3 protein. The profile shows around 600,000 distinct CDR3 sequences, about 14% of them singletons. Material: blood. These receptors all come from a woman aged 45-65 years with Graves' ophthalmopathy.

A remark on this clonotype: This likely comes from a read error, as the CDR3 has no conserved phenylalanine or tryptophan at its end. V is TRBV5-1 and J is TRBJ2-1; D is unclear. Germline V gives CDR1 SGHRS, CDR2 YFSETQ. This CDR3 is 15 amino acids long. V was cut by 1 base and J by 0 bases, with 8 bases left in between. The chain's CDR3 is CASSLRATSYNEQFS. CDR3 sequence (DNA): TGCGCCAGCAGCTTGAGGGCCACCTCCTACAATGAGCAGTTCTCC.

Many counts were recorded for this clonotype. V gene TRBV7-9 combines with J gene TRBJ2-5; 10 bases match TRBD2. The length of the CDR3 is 19 residues. Germline V gene data show CDR1 as SEHNR and CDR2 as FQNEAQ (reference sequence). V trimming: 5 bases; J trimming: 2 bases; junction bases outside the gene matches: 17. CDR3 in DNA: TGTGCCAGCAGCAAAAGGGATGGGCTAGCGGGAGCCTATCAAGAGACCCAGTACTTC. Protein: CASSKRDGLAGAYQETQYF.

The chain combines TRBV19 with TRBJ2-1; TRBD2 agrees at 7 bases. The CDR3 loop spans 16 amino acids. The ends lost 0 bases at V and 1 base at J; junction bases unmatched: 3. Germline CDR1 LNHDA, CDR2 SQIVND (reference sequence). CDR3 DNA sequence: TGTGCCAGTAGTATAGATCGGGGGGATTCCTACAATGAGCAGTTCTTC. It encodes CASSIDRGDSYNEQFF.

The chain has TRBV18 and TRBJ1-1, with a possible D match to TRBD1 (5 bases). CDR1 KGHSH and CDR2 LQKENI come from the germline V gene. CDR3 length: 15 amino acids. V lost 2 bases to trimming and J lost 2 bases, with 12 bases between them. CDR3 loop: CASSPTGTDNTEAFF. The CDR3 nucleotides read TGTGCCAGCTCACCAACCGGGACGGATAACACTGAAGCTTTCTTT.

This clonotype was observed at least ten times. The chain links TRBV5-8 to TRBJ2-1; 12 bases match TRBD2. This CDR3 contains 15 residues. CDR1 SGHTS and CDR2 YDEGEE come from the germline V gene. V dropped 1 base and J dropped 8; count of bases not matched to a gene: 4. This chain's CDR3 is CASSLRLAGEDEQFF. The CDR3 coding sequence is TGTGCCAGCAGCTTGAGACTAGCGGGAGAAGATGAGCAGTTCTTC.

This clonotype was recorded many times. The gene calls are TRBV11-3 and TRBJ2-1; perhaps TRBD1 as D (6 bases). The V gene's germline CDR1 is SGHNT and CDR2 YENEEA. The CDR3 runs to 14 residues. Trimming left V 4 bases short and J 7 bases short, with 14 bases between. The CDR3 coding sequence is TGTGCCAGCAGCTCACAGGGCCTCCTGAATGAGCAGTTCTTC. The encoded protein is CASSSQGLLNEQFF.

This clonotype showed up just a few times. The chain couples TRBV12-3 or TRBV12-4 to TRBJ2-3, with TRBD1 identical over 10 bases. With 7 bases clipped from V and 13 bases from J, the junction kept 14 bases outside the gene matches. CDR3 length: 14 amino acids. The CDR3 DNA reads as TGTGCCAGCACCATTGGGGGGGGGGACAGGGGCAAGTATTTT. Translation gives CASTIGGGDRGKYF.

The V and J genes are TRBV6-5 and TRBJ1-5; D might be TRBD1 (5 bases). Deletions cut 2 bases from V and 9 bases from J, with 8 bases between. This CDR3 region has 12 residues. Germline lookup yields CDR1 MNHEY and CDR2 SVGAGI. The chain's CDR3 is CASSYSQGPQHF. In DNA, the CDR3 is TGTGCCAGCAGTTACAGCCAGGGGCCCCAGCATTTT.

This clonotype was recorded at least ten times. The chain links TRBV11-2 to TRBJ2-5, with 12 bases aligning to TRBD2. Germline V gene lookup returns CDR1 SGHAT and CDR2 FQNNGV. J was trimmed by 0 bases and V by 1 base; bases with no gene match: 6. The CDR3 length is 18 residues. This CDR3 reads CASSLGGLAGKNQETQYF. CDR3 DNA: TGTGCCAGCAGCTTAGGGGGACTAGCGGGTAAAAACCAAGAGACCCAGTACTTC.

The rearrangement links TRBV12-3 or TRBV12-4 to TRBJ2-7; TRBD2 agrees at 16 bases. V lost 5 bases, J lost 0 bases, and 10 bases stayed unmatched. The CDR3 has 19 residues. The CDR3 DNA follows: TGTGCCAGCAGTCTCCGCGGGACTAGCGGGAGGGCCAGCTCCTACGAGCAGTACTTC. Translating gives CASSLRGTSGRASSYEQYF.

This clonotype was counted many times. The chain couples TRBV29-1 to TRBJ2-7; possibly TRBD2 for D (5 bases). The CDR3 is made up of 14 amino acids. The ends were cut back, 7 bases at V and 5 bases at J, with 21 bases in the middle. Germline lookup yields CDR1 SQVTM and CDR2 ANQGSEA. CDR3 amino acids: CSAALAGTTHEQYF. The CDR3 nucleotides are TGCAGCGCCGCTCTGGCGGGTACGACGCACGAGCAGTACTTC.

This clonotype appeared many times. The chain carries TRBV10-3 and TRBJ1-5; TRBD1 matches at 7 bases. There are 18 residues in the CDR3. Germline CDR1 reads ENHRY; CDR2 reads SYGVKD. J was trimmed by 1 base and V by 8 bases; bases with no gene match: 17. DNA of the CDR3: TGTGCCATCGGGGAGCAGGGGGATGGTGTATTAAGCAATCAGCCCCAGCATTTT. Its protein product is CAIGEQGDGVLSNQPQHF.

The sample holds many counts of this clonotype. The V and J genes are TRBV5-1 and TRBJ2-1, with 13 nucleotides matching TRBD2. The V gene end was trimmed by 4 bases and the J gene end by 8 bases; junction bases not matched to a gene: 9. This CDR3 is built from 16 residues. Germline CDR1 SGHRS, CDR2 YFSETQ. The CDR3 is CASSPRLAGGLDEQFF. CDR3 DNA: TGCGCCAGCAGCCCTAGACTAGCGGGAGGATTGGATGAGCAGTTCTTC.

Ten or more counts support this clonotype. The genes are TRBV30 and TRBJ2-1; 10 bases line up with TRBD2. CDR1 and CDR2 from the germline V gene are GTSNPN and SVGIG (reference sequence). The CDR3 extends over 16 amino acids. V was clipped by 5 bases and J by 0 bases; unmatched bases: 7. CDR3 sequence (DNA): TGTGCCTGGGAACTAGCGGGGACGAGCTCCTACAATGAGCAGTTCTTC. Translation: CAWELAGTSSYNEQFF.

Concerning this clonotype itself: No conserved phenylalanine or tryptophan ends this CDR3, so it is likely a read error. The J gene is TRBJ1-2, the V gene TRBV6-1; D is undetermined. V lost 3 bases and J 1 base, leaving 12 bases between the germline ends. The CDR3 loop spans 15 amino acids. Looked up from germline, CDR1 is MNHNS and CDR2 is SASEGT. The CDR3 region is CASSEGMNINYGYTL. The DNA of the CDR3 is TGTGCCAGCAGTGAGGGGATGAATATTAACTATGGCTACACCCTC.

The chain uses TRBV7-2 and TRBJ2-1; 12 nucleotides align to TRBD2. Losses at the gene ends were 1 base for V and 1 base for J; bases not matched to a gene: 14. CDR1 and CDR2 from the germline V gene are SGHTA and FQGNSA. This CDR3 region has 21 residues. The CDR3 here is CASSLVALAGGPARSYNEQFF. DNA for the CDR3: TGTGCCAGCAGCTTAGTGGCACTAGCGGGAGGCCCCGCGAGGTCCTACAATGAGCAGTTCTTC.

This clonotype showed up just a few times. The chain couples TRBV7-9 to TRBJ1-1; 7 bases line up with TRBD1. Germline-derived CDR1 and CDR2 are SEHNR and FQNEAQ (reference sequence). This CDR3 is 15 amino acids long. J gave up 8 bases and V 1 base, and 10 bases lay outside the gene matches. In DNA form, the CDR3 reads TGTGCCAGCAGCTTAGTTCAACAGGGGAGGGACGAAGCTTTCTTT. Translated: CASSLVQQGRDEAFF.

This clonotype has at least ten counts. The gene calls are TRBV28 and TRBJ2-1; 11 nucleotides match TRBD2. The ends lost 6 bases at V and 8 bases at J; junction bases unmatched: 6. The CDR3 is made up of 14 amino acids. Germline assignment: CDR1 MDHEN and CDR2 SYDVKM. The CDR3 spells CASRLAGGPDEQFF. CDR3 nucleotide sequence: TGTGCCAGCAGGTTAGCGGGAGGGCCTGATGAGCAGTTCTTC.

This clonotype was recorded at least ten times. The chain carries TRBV7-2 and TRBJ1-1, with 9 bases lining up with TRBD1. The CDR3 loop spans 17 amino acids. The trim removed 5 bases at V and 2 bases at J, leaving 12 bases unmatched. CDR1 is SGHTA, CDR2 FQGNSA, per germline. The CDR3 loop is CASSTGQGVWENTEAFF. CDR3 nucleotides: TGTGCCAGCAGCACGGGACAGGGTGTTTGGGAAAACACTGAAGCTTTCTTT.

The chain links TRBV5-5 to TRBJ2-7; 12 bases fit TRBD2. The CDR3 sequence is 15 residues long. Trimming took 0 bases from V and 7 from J; bases not matched to a gene: 5. Per germline, CDR1 SGHKS and CDR2 YYEKEE (reference sequence). Here the CDR3 DNA reads TGTGCCAGCAGCTTGGGACTAGCGGGAGTTTTTGAGCAGTACTTC. Its protein product is CASSLGLAGVFEQYF.

There are many counts of this clonotype. The V call is TRBV27, the J call TRBJ2-7; D perhaps matches TRBD1 (6 bases). V was pared by 1 base and J by 3 bases, with 19 bases between. Germline V CDR1 and CDR2: MNHEY, SMNVEV (reference sequence). CDR3 length: 17 amino acids. CDR3 DNA sequence: TGTGCCAGCAGTTTATTGAACCAACTAGGGGGACACTACGAGCAGTACTTC. Translation: CASSLLNQLGGHYEQYF.

This clonotype was seen at least ten times. The V and J genes are TRBV6-5 and TRBJ1-2, with no clear D. Germline loops: CDR1 MNHEY, CDR2 SVGAGI. This CDR3 is built from 14 residues. V lost 2 bases to trimming and J lost 7 bases, with 14 bases between them. The CDR3 DNA sequence: TGTGCCAGCAGTTACAAACAGAATTTCGGTGGCTACACCTTC. Translation: CASSYKQNFGGYTF.

This clonotype has at least ten counts. This chain uses TRBV2 with TRBJ1-1, with TRBD1 identical over 9 bases. Germline trimming cut 6 bases from V and 3 bases from J; bases unmatched to any gene: 5. The length of the CDR3 is 14 residues. Per germline, CDR1 SNHLY and CDR2 FYNNEI. The CDR3 sequence: CASSADRGDTEAFF. CDR3 coding DNA: TGTGCCAGCAGCGCCGACAGGGGGGACACTGAAGCTTTCTTT.

Many counts were recorded for this clonotype. As DNA, the CDR3 is TGCGCCAGCAGCTTGGGGGCCCCATCCGAGCAGTACTTC. This translates into CASSLGAPSEQYF. The genes are TRBV5-1 and TRBJ2-7; D gene uncertain. CDR3 length: 13 residues. Germline V lookup: CDR1 SGHRS, CDR2 YFSETQ. The V and J ends lost 0 bases and 6 bases respectively, with 10 bases between them.

This clonotype turned up a few times. The chain employs TRBV4-3 and TRBJ2-7; possibly TRBD1 for D (7 bases). The CDR3 has 15 amino acids. V lost 0 bases to trimming and J lost 3 bases, with 12 bases between them. Germline V gene lookup returns CDR1 LGHNA and CDR2 YSLEER. The CDR3 sequence: CASSQEGRGDYEQYF. In DNA form, the CDR3 reads TGCGCCAGCAGCCAAGAAGGCAGGGGGGACTACGAGCAGTACTTC.

This clonotype was seen only a few times. The rearrangement uses TRBV19 and TRBJ2-7, with 7 nucleotides matching TRBD1. The CDR3 runs 14 residues. Germline loops: CDR1 LNHDA, CDR2 SQIVND (reference sequence). J was trimmed by 3 bases and V by 5 bases; bases with no gene match: 7. CDR3 sequence (DNA): TGTGCCAGTAGTCGGCAGGGGGTTAACTACGAGCAGTACTTC. Translated: CASSRQGVNYEQYF.

This clonotype was seen at least ten times. The chain combines TRBV20-1 with TRBJ2-7, with a possible D match to TRBD1 (6 bases). The germline gives CDR1 DFQATT, CDR2 SNEGSKA (reference sequence). The CDR3 is 12 residues long. Trimming pared 0 bases from V and 6 bases from J, leaving 9 bases between. The CDR3 sequence: CSARDRGFEQYF. CDR3 bases: TGCAGTGCTAGAGATAGGGGGTTCGAGCAGTACTTC.

The sample holds many counts of this clonotype. V is TRBV30 and J is TRBJ2-7; D not certain. Trimming stripped 3 bases from V and 2 bases from J, with 11 bases between. The CDR3 spans 13 residues. CDR1 and CDR2 (germline): GTSNPN, SVGIG (reference sequence). The CDR3: CAWSQDAAYEQYF. The CDR3 bases are TGTGCCTGGAGCCAGGACGCCGCCTACGAGCAGTACTTC.

This clonotype was counted once. The chain joins TRBV4-1 to TRBJ2-1; TRBD2 is a possible D gene (6 bases). CDR3 length: 15 amino acids. CDR1 is MGHRA, CDR2 YSYEKL, per germline. Trimming removed 0 bases at V and 7 bases at J, with 13 bases between. CDR3 DNA sequence: TGCGCCAGCAGCCAAGAGGGGGAGGATATTAATGAGCAGTTCTTC. This sequence encodes CASSQEGEDINEQFF.

V usage is TRBV6-2 or TRBV6-3 and J usage is TRBJ2-7, with D tentatively TRBD2 (6 bases). Looked up from germline, CDR1 is MNHEY and CDR2 is SVGEGT. The CDR3 covers 13 residues. V was cut by 6 bases and J by 2 bases, with 11 bases left in between. The DNA of the CDR3 is TGTGCCAGCAGAGATGCTAGCGCCTACGAGCAGTACTTC. This gives the protein CASRDASAYEQYF.

Many counts were recorded for this clonotype. The V gene is TRBV7-2, the J gene TRBJ2-2; no firm D call. The CDR3 consists of 12 residues. Germline CDR1 and CDR2: SGHTA and FQGNSA. Trimming took 4 bases from V and 7 from J, leaving 7 bases between them. This CDR3 reads CASSSPFGELFF. CDR3 DNA: TGTGCCAGCAGCTCGCCCTTCGGGGAGCTGTTTTTT.

Many counts were recorded for this clonotype. The CDR3 reads CSAKDRAYEQYF. The CDR3 DNA follows: TGCAGCGCTAAAGACAGGGCCTACGAGCAGTACTTC. The gene calls are TRBV29-1 and TRBJ2-7, with TRBD1 identical over 7 bases. With V trimmed by 7 bases and J by 2 bases, 5 bases remained unmatched. Germline values: CDR1 SQVTM, CDR2 ANQGSEA. The CDR3 is 12 amino acids.